This T cell receptor beta chain stems from a study of blood T cells in healthy people across ages. RNA extraction gave at least 5 micrograms of total RNA per sample. The germline V gene has CDR1 MGHDK and CDR2 SYGVNS. The CDR3 extends over 16 amino acids. The V gene lost 0 bases and the J gene lost 5 bases, with 17 bases spanning the gap. Alongside a J-beta primer mix, a sample-barcoded 5' primer served in a second PCR lasting about 7 to 11 cycles. TCRdb re-called the 5' RACE reads through MiXCR, storing one row per CDR3 protein. The sample holds approximately 830,000 distinct CDR3 sequences, about 62% seen once.

The material sequenced was blood. V gene TRBV25-1 combines with J gene TRBJ2-7; D is tentatively TRBD1 or TRBD2 (5 bases each). This clonotype originated in a man between 25 and 39 years old in good health. This CDR3 reads CASSEYIYGGYHEQYF. The CDR3 bases are TGTGCCAGCAGTGAATATATATATGGGGGATACCACGAGCAGTACTTC.